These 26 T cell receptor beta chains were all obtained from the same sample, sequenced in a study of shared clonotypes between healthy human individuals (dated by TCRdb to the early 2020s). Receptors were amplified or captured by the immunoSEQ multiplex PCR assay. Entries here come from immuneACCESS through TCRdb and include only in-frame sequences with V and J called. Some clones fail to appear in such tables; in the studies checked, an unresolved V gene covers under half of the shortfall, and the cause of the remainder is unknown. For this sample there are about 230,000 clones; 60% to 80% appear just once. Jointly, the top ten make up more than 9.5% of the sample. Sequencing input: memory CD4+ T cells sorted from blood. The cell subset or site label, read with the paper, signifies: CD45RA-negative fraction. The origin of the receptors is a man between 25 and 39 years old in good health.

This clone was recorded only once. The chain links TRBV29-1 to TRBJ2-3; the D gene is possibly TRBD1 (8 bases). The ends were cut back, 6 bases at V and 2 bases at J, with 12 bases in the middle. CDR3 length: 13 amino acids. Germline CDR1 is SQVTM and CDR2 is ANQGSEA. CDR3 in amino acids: CSVTGGDTDTQYF. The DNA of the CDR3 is TGCAGCGTAACAGGGGGGGACACAGATACGCAGTATTTT.

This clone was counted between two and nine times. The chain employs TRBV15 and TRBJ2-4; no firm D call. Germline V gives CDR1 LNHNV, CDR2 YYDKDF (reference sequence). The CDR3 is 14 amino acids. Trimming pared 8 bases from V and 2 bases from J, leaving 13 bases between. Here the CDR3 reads CATRVRTTKNIQYF. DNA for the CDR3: TGTGCCACCCGCGTCCGGACGACCAAAAACATTCAGTACTTC.

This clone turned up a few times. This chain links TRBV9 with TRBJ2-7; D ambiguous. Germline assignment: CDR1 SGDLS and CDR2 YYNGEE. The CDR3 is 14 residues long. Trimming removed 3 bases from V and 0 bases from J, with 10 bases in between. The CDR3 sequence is CASSARWGSYEQYF. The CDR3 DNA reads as TGTGCCAGCAGCGCCCGATGGGGCTCCTACGAGCAGTACTTC.

CDR3 residues: CASSLAAGGETQYF. CDR3 DNA: TGTGCCAGCAGCTTAGCGGCGGGAGGAGAGACCCAGTACTTC. The chain uses TRBV7-6 and TRBJ2-5, with 8 bases matching TRBD2. The CDR3 sequence is 14 residues long. Germline V gives CDR1 SGHVS, CDR2 FNYEAQ. Trimming took 0 bases from V and 4 from J; bases not matched to a gene: 1.

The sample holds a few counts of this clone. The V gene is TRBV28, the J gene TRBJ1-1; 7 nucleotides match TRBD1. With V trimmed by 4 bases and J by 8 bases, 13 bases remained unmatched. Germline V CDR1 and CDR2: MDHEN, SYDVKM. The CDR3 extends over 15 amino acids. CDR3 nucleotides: TGTGCCAGCAGTTCCTTAGACAGGGCAGGTCGGGAAGCTTTCTTT. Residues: CASSSLDRAGREAFF.

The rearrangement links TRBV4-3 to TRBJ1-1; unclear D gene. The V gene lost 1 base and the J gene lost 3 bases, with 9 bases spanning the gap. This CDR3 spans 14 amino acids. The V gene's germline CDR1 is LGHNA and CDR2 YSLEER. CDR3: CASSQVAVDTEAFF. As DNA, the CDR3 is TGCGCCAGCAGCCAAGTGGCAGTGGACACTGAAGCTTTCTTT.

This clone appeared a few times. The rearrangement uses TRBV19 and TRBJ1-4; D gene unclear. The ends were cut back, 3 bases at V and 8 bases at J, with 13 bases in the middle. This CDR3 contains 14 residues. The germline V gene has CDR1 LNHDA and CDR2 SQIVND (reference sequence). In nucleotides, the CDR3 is TGTGCCAGTAGTATTCAAGGGTACGGGGAAAAACTGTTTTTT. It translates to CASSIQGYGEKLFF.

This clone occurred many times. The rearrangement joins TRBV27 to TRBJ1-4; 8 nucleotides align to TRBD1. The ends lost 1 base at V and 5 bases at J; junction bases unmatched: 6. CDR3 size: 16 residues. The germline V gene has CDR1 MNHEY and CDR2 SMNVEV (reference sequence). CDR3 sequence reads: CASSLLAGGGNEKLFF. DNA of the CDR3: TGTGCCAGCAGTTTATTGGCAGGGGGCGGAAATGAAAAACTGTTTTTT.

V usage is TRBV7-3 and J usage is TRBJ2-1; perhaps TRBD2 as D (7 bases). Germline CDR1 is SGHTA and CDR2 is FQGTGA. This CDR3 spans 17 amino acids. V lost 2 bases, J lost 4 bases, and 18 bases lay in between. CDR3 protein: CASSLASGGGFYNEQFF. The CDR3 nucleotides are TGTGCCAGCAGCTTAGCTAGCGGAGGGGGGTTTTACAATGAGCAGTTCTTC.

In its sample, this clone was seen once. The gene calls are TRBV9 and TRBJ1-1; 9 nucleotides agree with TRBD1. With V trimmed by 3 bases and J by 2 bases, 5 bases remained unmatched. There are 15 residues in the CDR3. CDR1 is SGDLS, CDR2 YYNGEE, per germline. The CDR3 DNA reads TGTGCCAGCAGCGCAGGGACAGGGTCTAACACTGAAGCTTTCTTT. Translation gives CASSAGTGSNTEAFF.

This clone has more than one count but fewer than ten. CDR3 residues: CASSLAPGLAGVLNEQFF. The DNA of the CDR3 is TGTGCCAGCAGCTTGGCTCCGGGACTAGCGGGAGTGTTGAATGAGCAGTTCTTC. The rearrangement links TRBV5-6 to TRBJ2-1, with 14 bases matching TRBD2. Germline loops: CDR1 SGHDT, CDR2 YYEEEE. The CDR3 has 18 amino acids. Trimming removed 0 bases from V and 7 bases from J; junction bases left unmatched: 9.

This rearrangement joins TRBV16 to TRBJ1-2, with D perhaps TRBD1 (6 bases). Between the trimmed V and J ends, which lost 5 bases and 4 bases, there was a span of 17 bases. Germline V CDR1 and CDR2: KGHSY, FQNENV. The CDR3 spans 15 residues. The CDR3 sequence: CASSETIGGGYGYTF. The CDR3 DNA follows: TGTGCCAGCAGCGAAACGATAGGGGGTGGCTATGGCTACACCTTC.

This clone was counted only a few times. CDR3 nucleotide sequence: TGTGCCAGCTCACCCGCCTTAGCGGGAGTTTCCTACAATGAGCAGTTCTTC. Its translation: CASSPALAGVSYNEQFF. This rearrangement joins TRBV18 to TRBJ2-1; 9 bases align to TRBD2. Per germline, CDR1 KGHSH and CDR2 LQKENI. The CDR3 sequence is 17 residues long. With 3 bases clipped from V and 1 base from J, the junction kept 7 bases outside the gene matches.

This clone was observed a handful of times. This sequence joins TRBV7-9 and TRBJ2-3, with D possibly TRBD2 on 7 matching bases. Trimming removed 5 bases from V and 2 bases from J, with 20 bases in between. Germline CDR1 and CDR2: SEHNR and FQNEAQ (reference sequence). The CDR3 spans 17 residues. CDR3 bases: TGTGCCAGCAGCCCCTATGGGGGGGCTGCTAACACAGATACGCAGTATTTT. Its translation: CASSPYGGAANTDTQYF.

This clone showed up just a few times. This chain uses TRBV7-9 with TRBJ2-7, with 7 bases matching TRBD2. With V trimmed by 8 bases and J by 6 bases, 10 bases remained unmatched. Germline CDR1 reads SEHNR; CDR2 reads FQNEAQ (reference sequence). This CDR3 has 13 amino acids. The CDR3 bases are TGTGCCAGCGGATGGGCGAGGGAGGGCGAGCAGTACTTC. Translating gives CASGWAREGEQYF.

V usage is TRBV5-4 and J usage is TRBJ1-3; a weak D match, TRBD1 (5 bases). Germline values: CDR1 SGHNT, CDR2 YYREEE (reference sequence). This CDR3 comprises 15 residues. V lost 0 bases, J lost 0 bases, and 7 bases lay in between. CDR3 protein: CASSLGGASGNTIYF. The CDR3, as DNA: TGTGCCAGCAGCTTGGGTGGGGCCTCTGGAAACACCATATATTTT.

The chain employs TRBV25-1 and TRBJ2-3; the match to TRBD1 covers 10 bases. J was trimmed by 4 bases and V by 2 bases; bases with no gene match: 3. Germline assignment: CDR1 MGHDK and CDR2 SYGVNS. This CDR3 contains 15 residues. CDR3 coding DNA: TGTGCCAGCAGTGAAAGAGGACAGGGGGCAGATACGCAGTATTTT. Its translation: CASSERGQGADTQYF.

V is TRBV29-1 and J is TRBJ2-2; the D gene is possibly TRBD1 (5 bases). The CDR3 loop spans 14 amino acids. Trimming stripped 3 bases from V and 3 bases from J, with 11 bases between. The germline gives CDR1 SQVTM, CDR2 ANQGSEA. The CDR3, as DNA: TGCAGCGTTGAGTCAGGGTGGGACACCGGGGAGCTGTTTTTT. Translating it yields CSVESGWDTGELFF.

The CDR3 is CASSHEGAMGEKLFF. CDR3 sequence (DNA): TGCGCCAGCAGCCACGAAGGGGCAATGGGAGAAAAACTGTTTTTT. The chain combines TRBV4-1 with TRBJ1-4; a possible D gene is TRBD1 (5 bases). Germline V CDR1 and CDR2: MGHRA, YSYEKL. V was cut by 3 bases and J by 8 bases, with 16 bases left in between. This CDR3 comprises 15 residues.

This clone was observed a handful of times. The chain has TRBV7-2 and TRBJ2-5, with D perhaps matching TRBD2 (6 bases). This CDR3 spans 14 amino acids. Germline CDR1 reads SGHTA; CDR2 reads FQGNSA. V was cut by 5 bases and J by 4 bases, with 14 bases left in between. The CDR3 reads CASSVGAGSETQYF. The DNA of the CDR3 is TGTGCCAGCAGCGTTGGGGCGGGATCAGAGACCCAGTACTTC.

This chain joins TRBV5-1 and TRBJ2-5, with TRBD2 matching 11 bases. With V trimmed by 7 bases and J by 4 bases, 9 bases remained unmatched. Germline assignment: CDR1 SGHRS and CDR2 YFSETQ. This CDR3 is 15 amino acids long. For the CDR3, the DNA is TGCGCCAGCGGAGAAACTAGCGGGAGACCAGAGACCCAGTACTTC. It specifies CASGETSGRPETQYF.

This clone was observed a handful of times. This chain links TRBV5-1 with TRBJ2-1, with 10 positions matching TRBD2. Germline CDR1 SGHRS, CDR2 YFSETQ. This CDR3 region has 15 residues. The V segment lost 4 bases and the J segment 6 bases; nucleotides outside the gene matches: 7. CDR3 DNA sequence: TGCGCCAGCAGCGTCCTAGCGGGAGTGGTCAATGAGCAGTTCTTC. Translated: CASSVLAGVVNEQFF. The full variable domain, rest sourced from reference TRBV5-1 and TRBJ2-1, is KAGVTQTPRYLIKTRGQQVTLSCSPISGHRSVSWYQQTPGQGLQFLFEYFSETQRNKGNFPGRFSGRQFSNSRSEMNVSTLELGDSALYLCASSVLAGVVNEQFFGPGTRLTVL.

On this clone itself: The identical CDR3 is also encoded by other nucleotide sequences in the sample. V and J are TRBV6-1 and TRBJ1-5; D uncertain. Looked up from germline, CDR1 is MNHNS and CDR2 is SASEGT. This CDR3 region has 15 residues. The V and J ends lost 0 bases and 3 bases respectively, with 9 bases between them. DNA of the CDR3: TGTGCCAGCAGTGAAGCGGGCGGTGACAATCAGCCCCAGCATTTT. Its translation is CASSEAGGDNQPQHF.

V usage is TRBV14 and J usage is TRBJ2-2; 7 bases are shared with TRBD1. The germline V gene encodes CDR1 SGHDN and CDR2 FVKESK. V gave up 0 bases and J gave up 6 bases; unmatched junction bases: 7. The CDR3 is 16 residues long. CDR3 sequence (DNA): TGTGCCAGCAGCCAAGATCTATCGGGACAGTCCGGGGAGCTGTTTTTT. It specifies CASSQDLSGQSGELFF.

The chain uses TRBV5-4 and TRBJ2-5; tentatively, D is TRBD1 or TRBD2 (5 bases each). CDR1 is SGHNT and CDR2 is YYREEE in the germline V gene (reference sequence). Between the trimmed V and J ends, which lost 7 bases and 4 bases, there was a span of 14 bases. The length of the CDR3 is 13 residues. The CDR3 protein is CASGKGRAETQYF. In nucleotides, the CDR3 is TGTGCCAGCGGGAAGGGGAGAGCAGAGACCCAGTACTTC.

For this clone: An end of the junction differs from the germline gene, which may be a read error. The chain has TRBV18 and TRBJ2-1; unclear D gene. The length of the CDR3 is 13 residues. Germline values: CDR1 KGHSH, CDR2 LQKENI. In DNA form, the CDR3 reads TGTACCAGCTCACCTAGGCAGAACAATGAGCAGTTCTTC. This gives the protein CTSSPRQNNEQFF. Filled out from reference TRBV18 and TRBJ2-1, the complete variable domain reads NAGVMQNPRHLVRRRGQEARLRCSPMKGHSHVYWYRQLPEEGLKFMVYLQKENIIDESGMPKERFSAEFPKEGPSILRIQQVVRGDSAAYFCTSSPRQNNEQFFGPGTRLTVL.